This T cell receptor beta chain was sequenced for a study of blood T cells in healthy people across ages. This clonotype was recorded a few times. A sample-barcoded 5' primer and a J-beta primer mix were used in a second PCR of roughly 7 to 12 cycles. MiXCR, applied by TCRdb to the 5' RACE reads, yields one record per CDR3 protein. The top ten hold 7.7% of the sample, which has 1.5 million to 2 million distinct CDR3 sequences, approximately 30% seen once. The CDR3 spans 16 residues. Germline V gene data show CDR1 as SGHRS and CDR2 as YFSETQ. J lost 2 bases, V lost 1 base, and 5 bases had no gene match.

The chain is built from TRBV5-1 and TRBJ2-7; TRBD2 agrees at 11 bases. This TCR was recovered from a woman aged 25 to 39 in good health. Sequenced: blood. DNA of the CDR3: TGCGCCAGCAGCTTGCCCAGACTAGCGGGAACCTACGAGCAGTACTTC. Amino acids: CASSLPRLAGTYEQYF. Combining the CDR3 with reference TRBV5-1 and TRBJ2-7 gives the whole variable domain KAGVTQTPRYLIKTRGQQVTLSCSPISGHRSVSWYQQTPGQGLQFLFEYFSETQRNKGNFPGRFSGRQFSNSRSEMNVSTLELGDSALYLCASSLPRLAGTYEQYFGPGTRLTVT.